This T cell receptor (beta chain) stems from a study of OX40 agonist ivuxolimab in advanced cancers. About the research overall: Enrolled patients in dose escalation had cancers that were hepatocellular carcinoma, melanoma, renal cell or head and neck cancer.

The protocol was immunoSEQ multiplex PCR, while the TCRdb copy is restricted to in-frame clones and leaves out a portion. The sample includes some 82,000 clones, about 86% of them seen just once. Trimming removed 2 bases from V and 3 bases from J; junction bases left unmatched: 2. The length of the CDR3 is 15 residues. The germline gives CDR1 SGHTA, CDR2 FQGTGA. Broader study findings: Individuals who were partial responders at 0.1-3.0 mg/kg had clonal expansion that ranked among the lowest. There were, on average, more expanded clones in CD8+ T cells than in CD4+. Antigen targets of the expanded peripheral T cells went undetermined.

To note about this clone: The antigen is not known.

The sequenced sample was CD4+ or CD8+ T cells sorted from blood, obtained in a trial of the OX40 agonist ivuxolimab. The TCR comes from an adult with an advanced solid tumor such as melanoma, head and neck, liver or kidney cancer. The chain is built from TRBV7-3 and TRBJ2-1, with 9 bases lining up with TRBD2. The CDR3 is CASSLRREGYNEQFF. The CDR3 nucleotides are TGTGCCAGCAGCTTACGGCGGGAGGGCTACAATGAGCAGTTCTTC. Filled out from reference TRBV7-3 and TRBJ2-1, the complete variable domain reads GAGVSQTPSNKVTEKGKYVELRCDPISGHTALYWYRQSLGQGPEFLIYFQGTGAADDSGLPNDRFFAVRPEGSVSTLKIQRTERGDSAVYLCASSLRREGYNEQFFGPGTRLTVL.